Following are 22 T cell receptor beta chains from one sample sequenced in a study of T-cell reconstitution after alpha-beta-depleted transplantation in children. Using unique molecular identifiers, the investigators prepared the TCRbeta library. TCRdb re-analysed the PCR reads in MiXCR, keeping a single row per CDR3 protein. Of approximately 510,000 distinct CDR3 sequences in the sample, about a sixth were seen once. Sequencing was performed on PBMCs from the stem cell graft donor, taken from the stem cell graft. These receptors all stem from a human donor who donated a stem cell graft to a child with acute lymphoblastic leukemia.

This clonotype turned up a few times. This chain connects TRBV15 to TRBJ2-2; TRBD1 or TRBD2 may be the D gene (5 bases each). Germline V gives CDR1 LNHNV, CDR2 YYDKDF (reference sequence). Trimming shortened V by 1 base and J by 6 bases, and 9 bases separated the two germline ends. The CDR3 is 14 residues long. The DNA for the CDR3 is TGTGCCACCAGCAGAGGGGGGAGCGCCGGGGAGCTGTTTTTT. Protein product: CATSRGGSAGELFF. Using reference TRBV15 and TRBJ2-2 for the parts outside the CDR3, the full variable domain is DAMVIQNPRYQVTQFGKPVTLSCSQTLNHNVMYWYQQKSSQAPKLLFHYYDKDFNNEADTPDNFQSRRPNTSFCFLDIRSPGLGDTAMYLCATSRGGSAGELFFGEGSRLTVL.

This clonotype was seen many times. The V gene is TRBV7-8, the J gene TRBJ1-6; a possible D gene is TRBD1 (5 bases). The CDR3 covers 13 residues. Trimming removed 3 bases at V and 7 bases at J, with 7 bases between. In germline, CDR1 is SGHVS, CDR2 FQNEAQ. CDR3 bases: TGTGCCAGCAGCTTCCAGGGAAATTCACCCCTCCACTTT. Its protein product is CASSFQGNSPLHF. The full variable domain, in which reference TRBV7-8 and TRBJ1-6 provide the parts outside the CDR3, is GAGVSQSPRYKVAKRGQDVALRCDPISGHVSLFWYQQALGQGPEFLTYFQNEAQLDKSGLPSDRFFAERPEGSVSTLKIQRTQQEDSAVYLCASSFQGNSPLHFGNGTRLTVT.

This clonotype was counted a few times. The genes are TRBV12-3 or TRBV12-4 and TRBJ1-4; D not certain. CDR3 length equals 12 residues. V gave up 6 bases and J gave up 5 bases, with 7 bases separating them. The CDR3 is CASSRNNEKLFF. CDR3 in DNA: TGTGCCAGCAGCCGGAACAATGAAAAACTGTTTTTT.

V and J are TRBV20-1 and TRBJ2-3, with D tentatively TRBD2 (6 bases). This CDR3 is 16 amino acids long. From germline, CDR1 is DFQATT and CDR2 SNEGSKA (reference sequence). V dropped 5 bases and J dropped 4 bases, with 22 bases sitting between them. The CDR3 coding sequence is TGCAGTGCTTCTAACCCCGGGACTCCGACGCCAGATACGCAGTATTTT. Translated: CSASNPGTPTPDTQYF.

The gene calls are TRBV7-9 and TRBJ2-5; D gene unclear. This CDR3 contains 17 residues. CDR1 SEHNR and CDR2 FQNEAQ come from the germline V gene (reference sequence). V gave up 6 bases and J gave up 5 bases, with 25 bases separating them. The CDR3 DNA is TGTGCCAGCAGTCGTGAGTCCCTACTAACCTCCGCCGAGACCCAGTACTTC. As protein: CASSRESLLTSAETQYF.

The genes are TRBV5-1 and TRBJ2-5; D uncertain. The CDR3 consists of 13 residues. V shed 7 bases and J shed 0 bases, with 10 bases lying between them. Germline values: CDR1 SGHRS, CDR2 YFSETQ. The DNA of the CDR3 is TGCGCCAGCCTCGGTTTGTACCAAGAGACCCAGTACTTC. Translating it yields CASLGLYQETQYF.

At least ten counts were recorded for this clonotype. The J gene is TRBJ2-1, the V gene TRBV5-1; D is unclear. In germline, CDR1 is SGHRS, CDR2 YFSETQ. Trimming stripped 6 bases from V and 7 bases from J, with 26 bases between. This CDR3 is built from 17 residues. The CDR3 protein is CASKIVPSELLWNEQFF. The CDR3 DNA reads as TGCGCCAGCAAAATAGTCCCCTCAGAACTCTTATGGAATGAGCAGTTCTTC. Based on the CDR3 plus reference TRBV5-1 and TRBJ2-1, the full variable domain is KAGVTQTPRYLIKTRGQQVTLSCSPISGHRSVSWYQQTPGQGLQFLFEYFSETQRNKGNFPGRFSGRQFSNSRSEMNVSTLELGDSALYLCASKIVPSELLWNEQFFGPGTRLTVL.

This sequence joins TRBV5-1 and TRBJ2-5; TRBD1 is a possible D gene (6 bases). This CDR3 comprises 13 residues. Germline V gene sequence: CDR1 SGHRS, CDR2 YFSETQ. Between the trimmed V and J ends, which lost 4 bases and 5 bases, there was a span of 12 bases. CDR3 protein: CASSPIRGETQYF. CDR3 in DNA: TGCGCCAGCAGCCCAATTAGGGGGGAGACCCAGTACTTC.

This clonotype was detected many times. The V call is TRBV5-1, the J call TRBJ1-3; D remains ambiguous. This CDR3 has 13 residues. The germline gives CDR1 SGHRS, CDR2 YFSETQ. V was shortened by 0 bases and J by 9 bases, with 10 bases between the two germline ends. CDR3 DNA sequence: TGCGCCAGCAGCTTGGACCCATGGAGCACCATATATTTT. Its protein is CASSLDPWSTIYF.

This rearrangement joins TRBV9 to TRBJ2-7, with D perhaps matching TRBD1 (6 bases). Per the germline V gene, CDR1 is SGDLS and CDR2 is YYNGEE. This CDR3 has 15 amino acids. The V end lost 4 bases, the J end lost 2 bases, and 16 bases lay between the germline ends. The CDR3 region has the DNA TGTGCCAGCAGCCCCAGGGGCAGCTTCACCTACGAGCAGTACTTC. It encodes CASSPRGSFTYEQYF.

This clonotype was recorded a few times. The genes are TRBV3-1 and TRBJ2-1, with D perhaps matching TRBD2 (5 bases). CDR3 length: 15 amino acids. Trimming pared 1 base from V and 4 bases from J, leaving 11 bases between. CDR1 LGHDT and CDR2 YNNKEL come from the germline V gene (reference sequence). This CDR3 reads CASSQGRARYNEQFF. The CDR3, as DNA: TGTGCCAGCAGCCAAGGGCGGGCGCGATACAATGAGCAGTTCTTC.

CDR3: CASSPEPSYEQYF. The CDR3 DNA reads as TGCGCCAGCAGCCCGGAACCTTCCTACGAGCAGTACTTC. The chain links TRBV5-1 to TRBJ2-7; D call uncertain. This CDR3 comprises 13 residues. V was trimmed by 4 bases and J by 1 base, leaving 9 bases between them. Germline CDR1 SGHRS, CDR2 YFSETQ.

This clonotype was seen at least ten times. V is TRBV2 and J is TRBJ2-3, with unresolved D. Between the trimmed V and J ends, which lost 6 bases and 3 bases, there was a span of 7 bases. Germline-derived CDR1 and CDR2 are SNHLY and FYNNEI. The CDR3 runs to 12 residues. CDR3 protein: CASRVRTDTQYF. As DNA, the CDR3 is TGTGCCAGCAGGGTTAGGACAGATACGCAGTATTTT.

This clonotype was observed a few times. The J gene is TRBJ2-5, the V gene TRBV6-2 or TRBV6-3, with D perhaps matching TRBD1 (5 bases). The CDR3 is 13 residues long. CDR1 is MNHEY, CDR2 SVGEGT, per germline. V dropped 6 bases and J dropped 3 bases, with 11 bases sitting between them. The CDR3 nucleotides read TGTGCCAGCAGAACAGGCTATGAAGAGACCCAGTACTTC. Translation gives CASRTGYEETQYF.

This clonotype turned up a few times. This chain links TRBV4-1 with TRBJ1-2, with D hard to call. The germline CDR1 and CDR2 sequences are MGHRA and YSYEKL. The CDR3 runs 15 residues. The V and J ends lost 1 base and 3 bases respectively, with 12 bases between them. The CDR3 spells CASSQAGPGHYGYTF. The CDR3 DNA reads TGCGCCAGCAGCCAAGCCGGGCCTGGGCACTATGGCTACACCTTC.

The chain employs TRBV12-3 or TRBV12-4 and TRBJ2-3, with 7 bases identical to TRBD1. The CDR3 runs 16 residues. With 5 bases clipped from V and 2 bases from J, the junction kept 10 bases outside the gene matches. As DNA, the CDR3 is TGTGCCAGCAGTGCCCGGGGACAGCCCAACACAGATACGCAGTATTTT. Its protein is CASSARGQPNTDTQYF.

A few counts support this clonotype. The genes are TRBV7-6 and TRBJ1-4; no firm D call. This CDR3 spans 16 amino acids. Germline V gene lookup returns CDR1 SGHVS and CDR2 FNYEAQ. Trimming stripped 3 bases from V and 3 bases from J, with 14 bases between. The CDR3 loop is CASSFEAVGANEKLFF. The CDR3 region has the DNA TGTGCCAGCAGCTTTGAAGCGGTTGGGGCTAATGAAAAACTGTTTTTT.

There are a few counts of this clonotype. This rearrangement joins TRBV6-1 to TRBJ1-5; possible D gene TRBD1, 6 bases. Germline CDR1 and CDR2: MNHNS and SASEGT. There are 17 residues in the CDR3. V lost 6 bases and J lost 0, with 18 bases in between. Here the CDR3 reads CASSRRQDEYSNQPQHF. DNA of the CDR3: TGTGCCAGCAGCCGTCGACAGGATGAATATAGCAATCAGCCCCAGCATTTT.

The chain uses TRBV20-1 and TRBJ2-3; tentative D call: TRBD2 (5 bases). Trimming pared 4 bases from V and 6 bases from J, leaving 8 bases between. This CDR3 has 11 amino acids. Germline V gene data show CDR1 as DFQATT and CDR2 as SNEGSKA (reference sequence). Written as DNA, the CDR3 is TGCAGTGCTATATTAGCGGATACGCAGTATTTT. Residues: CSAILADTQYF.

This clonotype was recorded a few times. The rearrangement joins TRBV11-2 to TRBJ2-2; possibly TRBD1 or TRBD2 for D (6 bases each). V gave up 0 bases and J gave up 7 bases, with 24 bases separating them. Per the germline V gene, CDR1 is SGHAT and CDR2 is FQNNGV. The CDR3 has 19 residues. CDR3 residues: CASSLEIRESRGAIGELFF. In DNA form, the CDR3 reads TGTGCCAGCAGCTTAGAGATAAGGGAATCAAGGGGGGCAATCGGGGAGCTGTTTTTT.

This clonotype was recorded a few times. The J gene is TRBJ2-7, the V gene TRBV5-1; tentatively, D is TRBD1 (6 bases). CDR1 is SGHRS, CDR2 YFSETQ, per germline. This CDR3 region has 13 residues. V was cut by 7 bases and J by 4 bases, with 15 bases left in between. In nucleotides, the CDR3 is TGCGCCAGCTGCGTGACAGGAGATTACGAGCAGTACTTC. Protein product: CASCVTGDYEQYF.

The table lists this clonotype with a few counts. This chain links TRBV19 with TRBJ1-1, with TRBD1 identical over 7 bases. The germline CDR1 and CDR2 sequences are LNHDA and SQIVND (reference sequence). J was trimmed by 1 base and V by 4 bases; bases with no gene match: 12. The CDR3 contains 17 residues. The CDR3 DNA follows: TGTGCCAGTAGTAATCTCAGGCGGGGACAGAGGAACACTGAAGCTTTCTTT. This translates into CASSNLRRGQRNTEAFF.